A single sample is the source of the 9 T cell receptor beta chains below, sequenced in a study of T cell responses to AZD1222 COVID-19 vaccine. Generated by immunoSEQ multiplex PCR, the TCRdb table keeps only in-frame clones and is missing some. The table has about 270,000 clones, almost 95% seen once. This sample comprised peripheral blood, obtained 28 days after the second AZD1222 dose. The receptors come from an adult who received the AZD1222 COVID-19 vaccine.

V and J are TRBV11-2 and TRBJ1-5; 9 bases are a match to TRBD1. Germline trimming cut 6 bases from V and 5 bases from J; bases unmatched to any gene: 8. The CDR3 consists of 15 residues. The germline CDR1 and CDR2 sequences are SGHAT and FQNNGV. CDR3: CASRGTGTFDQPQHF. The CDR3 DNA follows: TGTGCCAGCAGAGGGACAGGGACGTTCGATCAGCCCCAGCATTTT.

The chain links TRBV3-1 (or the pseudogene TRBV3-2) to TRBJ2-3; 7 bases map to TRBD2. Trimming cost V 5 bases and J 4 bases; bases outside gene matches: 3. Germline-derived CDR1 and CDR2 are LGHDT and YNNKEL (reference sequence). The CDR3 loop spans 13 amino acids. The CDR3 nucleotides read TGTGCCAGCAGCGGGAGGGGAGCAGATACGCAGTATTTT. Its protein product is CASSGRGADTQYF.

The chain employs TRBV6-5 and TRBJ2-5; a possible D gene is TRBD2 (5 bases). Deletions cut 7 bases from V and 2 bases from J, with 14 bases between. CDR3 length equals 14 residues. Germline lookup yields CDR1 MNHEY and CDR2 SVGAGI. The DNA for the CDR3 is TGTGCCAGCACCCCATCGGGAAGACAAGAGACCCAGTACTTC. Its translation is CASTPSGRQETQYF.

V usage is TRBV7-9 and J usage is TRBJ2-3; D perhaps matches TRBD2 (5 bases). Trimming took off 5 bases at V and 2 bases at J, with 14 bases between the two ends. Germline assignment: CDR1 SEHNR and CDR2 FQNEAQ (reference sequence). This CDR3 comprises 15 residues. The CDR3 DNA reads as TGTGCCAGCAGCCTGGCGGAGGTTTCCACAGATACGCAGTATTTT. This encodes CASSLAEVSTDTQYF.

The V call is TRBV5-5, the J call TRBJ2-2, with D possibly matching TRBD2 (5 bases). Germline values: CDR1 SGHKS, CDR2 YYEKEE (reference sequence). The germline V and J ends were trimmed by 4 bases and 7 bases, with 20 bases remaining between them. CDR3 length equals 16 residues. CDR3: CASSRTGSLAGGELFF. CDR3 sequence (DNA): TGTGCCAGCAGCCGAACGGGGTCCTTGGCGGGCGGGGAGCTGTTTTTT.

The chain links TRBV19 to TRBJ1-2, with a possible D match to TRBD1 (5 bases). CDR1 and CDR2 from the germline V gene are LNHDA and SQIVND (reference sequence). V was pared by 4 bases and J by 5 bases, with 11 bases between. The CDR3 is made up of 13 amino acids. The DNA of the CDR3 is TGTGCCAGTAGTACATCTAGGGGATATGGCTACACCTTC. Translation: CASSTSRGYGYTF.

The rearrangement links TRBV28 to TRBJ2-6, with 7 bases lining up with TRBD1. V was pared by 4 bases and J by 1 base, with 19 bases of the junction left unmatched. Germline lookup yields CDR1 MDHEN and CDR2 SYDVKM. This CDR3 is 21 amino acids long. The CDR3 DNA reads as TGTGCCAGCAGTTCCCGTTATTCTCCGGGACAGCTTTTATCTGGGGCCAACGTCCTGACTTTC. This sequence encodes CASSSRYSPGQLLSGANVLTF. Full variable domain (remainder filled in from reference TRBV28 and TRBJ2-6): DVKVTQSSRYLVKRTGEKVFLECVQDMDHENMFWYRQDPGLGLRLIYFSYDVKMKEKGDIPEGYSVSREKKERFSLILESASTNQTSMYLCASSSRYSPGQLLSGANVLTFGAGSRLTVL.

The chain has TRBV30 and TRBJ1-5, with a weak D call TRBD1 (5 bases). This CDR3 has 13 residues. From germline, CDR1 is GTSNPN and CDR2 SVGIG (reference sequence). Trimming took 1 base from V and 5 from J, leaving 9 bases between them. The CDR3: CAWSGGGHQPQHF. DNA for the CDR3: TGTGCCTGGAGTGGTGGGGGTCATCAGCCCCAGCATTTT.

The rearrangement joins TRBV19 to TRBJ2-2; weak D call: TRBD1 (6 bases). This CDR3 is 16 amino acids long. Trimming removed 7 bases from V and 1 base from J, with 16 bases in between. The germline V gene has CDR1 LNHDA and CDR2 SQIVND (reference sequence). The CDR3 is CASMRGWWQNTGELFF. CDR3 bases: TGTGCCAGTATGAGGGGGTGGTGGCAGAACACCGGGGAGCTGTTTTTT. Complete variable domain (other parts from reference TRBV19 and TRBJ2-2): DGGITQSPKYLFRKEGQNVTLSCEQNLNHDAMYWYRQDPGQGLRLIYYSQIVNDFQKGDIAEGYSVSREKKESFPLTVTSAQKNPTAFYLCASMRGWWQNTGELFFGEGSRLTVL.